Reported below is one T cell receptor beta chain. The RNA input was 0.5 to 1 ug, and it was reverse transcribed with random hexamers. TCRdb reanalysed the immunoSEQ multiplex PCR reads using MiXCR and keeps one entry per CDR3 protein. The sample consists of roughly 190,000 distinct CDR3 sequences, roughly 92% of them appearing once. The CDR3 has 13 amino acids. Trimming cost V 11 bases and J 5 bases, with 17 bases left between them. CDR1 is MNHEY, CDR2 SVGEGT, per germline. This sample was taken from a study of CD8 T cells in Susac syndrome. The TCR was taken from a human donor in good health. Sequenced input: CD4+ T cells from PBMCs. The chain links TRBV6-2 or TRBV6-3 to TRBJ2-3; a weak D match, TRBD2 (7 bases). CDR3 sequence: CAAGRGAGDTQYF. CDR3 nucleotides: TGTGCCGCGGGGAGGGGGGCAGGAGATACGCAGTATTTT.